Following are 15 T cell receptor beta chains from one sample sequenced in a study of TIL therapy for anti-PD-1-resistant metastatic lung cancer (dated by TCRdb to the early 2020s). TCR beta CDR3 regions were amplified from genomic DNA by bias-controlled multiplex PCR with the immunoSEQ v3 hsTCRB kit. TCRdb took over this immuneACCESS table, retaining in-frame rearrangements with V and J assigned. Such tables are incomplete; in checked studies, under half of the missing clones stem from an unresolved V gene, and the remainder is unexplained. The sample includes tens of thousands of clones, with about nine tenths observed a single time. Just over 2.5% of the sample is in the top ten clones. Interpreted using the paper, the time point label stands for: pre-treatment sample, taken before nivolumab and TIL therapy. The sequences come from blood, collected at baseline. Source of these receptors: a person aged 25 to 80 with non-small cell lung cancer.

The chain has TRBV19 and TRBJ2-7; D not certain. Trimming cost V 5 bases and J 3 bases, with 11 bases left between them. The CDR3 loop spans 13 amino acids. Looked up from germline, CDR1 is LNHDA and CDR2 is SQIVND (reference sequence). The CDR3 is CASSDQASYEQYF. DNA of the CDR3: TGTGCCAGTAGTGATCAGGCTAGCTACGAGCAGTACTTC.

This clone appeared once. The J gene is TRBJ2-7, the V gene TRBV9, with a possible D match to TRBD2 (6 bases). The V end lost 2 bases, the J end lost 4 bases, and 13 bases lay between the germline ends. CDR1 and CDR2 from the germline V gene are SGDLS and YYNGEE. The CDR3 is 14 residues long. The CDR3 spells CASSVGGPGYEQYF. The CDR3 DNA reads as TGTGCCAGCAGCGTGGGAGGTCCGGGATACGAGCAGTACTTC.

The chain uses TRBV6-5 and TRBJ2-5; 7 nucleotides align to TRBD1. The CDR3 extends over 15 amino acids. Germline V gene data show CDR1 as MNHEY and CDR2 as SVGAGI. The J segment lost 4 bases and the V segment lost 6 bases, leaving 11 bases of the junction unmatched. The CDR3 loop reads CASSARDSLIETQYF. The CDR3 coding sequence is TGTGCCAGCAGCGCTCGGGACAGCCTTATAGAGACCCAGTACTTC.

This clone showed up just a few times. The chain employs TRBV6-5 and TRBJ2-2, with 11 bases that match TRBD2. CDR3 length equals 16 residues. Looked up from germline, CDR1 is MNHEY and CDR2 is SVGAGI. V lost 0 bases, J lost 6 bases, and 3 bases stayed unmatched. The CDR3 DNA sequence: TGTGCCAGCAGTTACTCAACTAGCGGGAGTCCCGGGGAGCTGTTTTTT. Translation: CASSYSTSGSPGELFF.

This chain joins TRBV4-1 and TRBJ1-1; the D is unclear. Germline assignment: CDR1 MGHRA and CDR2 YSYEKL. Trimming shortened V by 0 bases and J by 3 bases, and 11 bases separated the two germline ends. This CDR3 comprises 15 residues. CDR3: CASSQDQTWHTEAFF. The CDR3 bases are TGCGCCAGCAGCCAAGATCAAACGTGGCACACTGAAGCTTTCTTT.

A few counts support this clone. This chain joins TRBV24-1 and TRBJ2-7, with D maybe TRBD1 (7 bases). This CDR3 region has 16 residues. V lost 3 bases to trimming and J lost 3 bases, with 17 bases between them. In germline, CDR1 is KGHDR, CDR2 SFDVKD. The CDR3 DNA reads TGTGCCACCAGTGATCCGGGACCCAGGGGGGTCTACGAGCAGTACTTC. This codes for CATSDPGPRGVYEQYF.

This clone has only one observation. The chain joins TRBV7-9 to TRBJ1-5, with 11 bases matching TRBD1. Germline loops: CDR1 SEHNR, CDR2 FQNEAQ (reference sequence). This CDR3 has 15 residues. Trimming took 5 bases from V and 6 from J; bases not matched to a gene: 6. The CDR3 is CASSTPGTGGQPQHF. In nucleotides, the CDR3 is TGTGCCAGCAGCACACCCGGGACAGGGGGTCAGCCCCAGCATTTT.

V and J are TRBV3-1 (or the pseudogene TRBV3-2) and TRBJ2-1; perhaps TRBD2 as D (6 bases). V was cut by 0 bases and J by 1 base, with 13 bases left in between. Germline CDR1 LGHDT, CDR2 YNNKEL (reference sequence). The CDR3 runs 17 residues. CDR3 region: CASSQDSAGWSYNEQFF. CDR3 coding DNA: TGTGCCAGCAGCCAAGATTCCGCGGGGTGGTCCTACAATGAGCAGTTCTTC.

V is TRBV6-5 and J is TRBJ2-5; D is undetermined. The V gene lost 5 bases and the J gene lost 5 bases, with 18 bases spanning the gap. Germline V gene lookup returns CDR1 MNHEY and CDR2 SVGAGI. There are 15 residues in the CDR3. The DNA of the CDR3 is TGTGCCAGCAGTCTAAACCCCATGTGGTGGGAGACCCAGTACTTC. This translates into CASSLNPMWWETQYF.

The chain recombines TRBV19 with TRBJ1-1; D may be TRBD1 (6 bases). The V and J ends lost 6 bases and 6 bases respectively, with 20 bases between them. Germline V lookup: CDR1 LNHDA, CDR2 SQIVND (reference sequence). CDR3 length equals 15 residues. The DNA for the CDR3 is TGTGCCAGTAGCCCGGGGGGCGGCTACCCCGCTGAAGCTTTCTTT. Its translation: CASSPGGGYPAEAFF. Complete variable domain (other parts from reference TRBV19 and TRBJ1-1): DGGITQSPKYLFRKEGQNVTLSCEQNLNHDAMYWYRQDPGQGLRLIYYSQIVNDFQKGDIAEGYSVSREKKESFPLTVTSAQKNPTAFYLCASSPGGGYPAEAFFGQGTRLTVV.

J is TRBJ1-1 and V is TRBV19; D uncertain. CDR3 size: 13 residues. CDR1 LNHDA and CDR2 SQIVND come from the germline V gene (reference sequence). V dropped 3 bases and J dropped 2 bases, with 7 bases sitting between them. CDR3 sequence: CASSIAPNTEAFF. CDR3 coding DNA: TGTGCCAGTAGTATTGCTCCAAACACTGAAGCTTTCTTT.

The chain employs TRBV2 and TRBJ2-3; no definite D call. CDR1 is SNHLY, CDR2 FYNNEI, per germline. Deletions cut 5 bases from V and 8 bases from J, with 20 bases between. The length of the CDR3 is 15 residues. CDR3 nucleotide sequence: TGTGCCAGCAGTTCCCCAGCTCTCAGAATTGGTACGCAGTATTTT. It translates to CASSSPALRIGTQYF.

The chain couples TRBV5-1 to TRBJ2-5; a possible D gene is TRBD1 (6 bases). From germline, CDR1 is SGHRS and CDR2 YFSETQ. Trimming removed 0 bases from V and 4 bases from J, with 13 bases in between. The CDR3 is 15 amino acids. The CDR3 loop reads CASSLGSRGGETQYF. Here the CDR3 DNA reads TGCGCCAGCAGCTTGGGCAGCAGGGGCGGAGAGACCCAGTACTTC. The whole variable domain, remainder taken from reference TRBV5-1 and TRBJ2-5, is KAGVTQTPRYLIKTRGQQVTLSCSPISGHRSVSWYQQTPGQGLQFLFEYFSETQRNKGNFPGRFSGRQFSNSRSEMNVSTLELGDSALYLCASSLGSRGGETQYFGPGTRLLVL.

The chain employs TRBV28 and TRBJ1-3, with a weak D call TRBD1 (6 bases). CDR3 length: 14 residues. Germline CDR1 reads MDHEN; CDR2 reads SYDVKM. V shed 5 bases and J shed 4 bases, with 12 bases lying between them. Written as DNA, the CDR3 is TGTGCCAGCAGTCCGTCGGGGGCAGGAAACACCATATATTTT. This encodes CASSPSGAGNTIYF. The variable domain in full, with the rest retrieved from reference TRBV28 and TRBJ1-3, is DVKVTQSSRYLVKRTGEKVFLECVQDMDHENMFWYRQDPGLGLRLIYFSYDVKMKEKGDIPEGYSVSREKKERFSLILESASTNQTSMYLCASSPSGAGNTIYFGEGSWLTVV.

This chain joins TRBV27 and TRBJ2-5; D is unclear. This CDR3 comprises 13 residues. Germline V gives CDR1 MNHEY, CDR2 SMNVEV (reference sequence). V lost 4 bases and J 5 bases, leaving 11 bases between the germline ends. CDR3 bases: TGTGCCAGCAGTTCCACCTTGGGGGAGACCCAGTACTTC. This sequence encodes CASSSTLGETQYF.